The subject of this entry is one T cell receptor beta chain. Original methodology: From reference gene primer amplification, estimates of nucleated cell counts were derived. This table comes from immunoSEQ multiplex PCR, and its TCRdb copy is limited to in-frame clones, with some not included. That table furnishes V, J and clone size, whereas the DNA furnished D and trimming. The sample contains about 63,000 clones, more than 75% of which appear only once. The data stem from a study of blood T cell repertoires in COVID-19. Whole-study context: Nucleic acid was either cDNA or gDNA, and it came from T cells, B-cell-depleted T cells, or PBMCs.

Trimming left V 5 bases short and J 2 bases short, with 12 bases between. This CDR3 is built from 14 residues. The V gene's germline CDR1 is SEHNR and CDR2 FQNEAQ (reference sequence). This chain connects TRBV7-9 to TRBJ2-5; D possibly corresponds to TRBD1 (6 bases). What was sequenced was peripheral blood. The sequence was obtained from a woman of 80 years or more with acute or convalescent COVID-19. The CDR3 nucleotides are TGTGCCAGCAGCCAGGACGGACAGCAAGAGACCCAGTACTTC. Translation gives CASSQDGQQETQYF.